Each of the 19 T cell receptor beta chains below was sequenced from the same sample in a study of CXCR3-negative and CXCR3-positive naive CD8 T cells. With UMI labels, 5' RACE was used to prepare the TRB cDNA libraries. TCRdb reanalyzed the 5' RACE reads, giving one entry per CDR3 protein sequence and no DNA. The listing contains about 50,000 distinct CDR3 sequences. The specimen sequenced was naive CXCR3- CD8+ T cells from blood. Subset indicated: CD45RO-CCR7+CD27+CD95- naive CD8+ T cells lacking CXCR3 (TNR3-). These receptors were collected from a human donor in good health. Some clones in this sample may be carry-over from other donors' samples.

This chain joins TRBV27 and TRBJ2-1; TCRdb outputs TRBD1, but without DNA this stays unchecked. Germline V lookup: CDR1 MNHEY, CDR2 SMNVEV (reference sequence). CDR3 size: 14 residues. CDR3 in amino acids: CASRDRSQWNEQFF.

The V and J genes are TRBV24-1 and TRBJ2-1; the TCRdb call, TRBD2, lacks DNA for checking. There are 15 residues in the CDR3. Germline V lookup: CDR1 KGHDR, CDR2 SFDVKD. The CDR3 is CATSEGSGGYNEQFF.

The chain uses TRBV7-9 and TRBJ1-2. Germline values: CDR1 SEHNR, CDR2 FQNEAQ (reference sequence). The CDR3 consists of 11 residues. CDR3 loop: CASSLGVDYTF.

This chain links TRBV7-6 with TRBJ2-1. The V gene's germline CDR1 is SGHVS and CDR2 FNYEAQ. The CDR3 consists of 11 residues. The CDR3 spells CASTWGNEQFF.

This chain uses TRBV9 with TRBJ2-1; absent DNA, TCRdb's TRBD2 call cannot be checked. This CDR3 is 15 amino acids long. In germline, CDR1 is SGDLS, CDR2 YYNGEE. The CDR3 region is CASSVEAGPYNEQFF. The full variable domain, completed using reference TRBV9 and TRBJ2-1, is DSGVTQTPKHLITATGQRVTLRCSPRSGDLSVYWYQQSLDQGLQFLIQYYNGEERAKGNILERFSAQQFPDLHSELNLSSLELGDSALYFCASSVEAGPYNEQFFGPGTRLTVL.

The V call is TRBV29-1, the J call TRBJ2-1. CDR1 SQVTM and CDR2 ANQGSEA come from the germline V gene. The CDR3 loop spans 14 amino acids. The CDR3 spells CSVDRTIGEREQFF.

The chain combines TRBV20-1 with TRBJ2-7. Germline V gene sequence: CDR1 DFQATT, CDR2 SNEGSKA (reference sequence). CDR3 length equals 15 residues. The CDR3 sequence: CSARDPTGSSYEQYF.

The CDR3 loop reads CASSLNGPNDGDEQFF. This chain joins TRBV7-3 and TRBJ2-1; the D call from TCRdb, TRBD2, cannot be confirmed without DNA. Per germline, CDR1 SGHTA and CDR2 FQGTGA. The CDR3 runs 16 residues.

The rearrangement joins TRBV12-3 or TRBV12-4 to TRBJ2-7; TCRdb designates TRBD2, a call that cannot be tested without DNA. This CDR3 comprises 13 residues. CDR3 loop: CASSPGGPEEQYF.

The chain employs TRBV4-2 and TRBJ2-7; absent DNA, TCRdb's TRBD1 call cannot be checked. This CDR3 contains 19 residues. Germline-derived CDR1 and CDR2 are LGHNA and YNFKEQ. The CDR3 is CASSQENRGPEAPPGEQYF.

The chain links TRBV12-3 or TRBV12-4 to TRBJ2-7; the TRBD2 assignment by TCRdb is unverifiable without DNA. This CDR3 has 17 amino acids. CDR3 in amino acids: CASGTTRTPLTAYEQYF.

The chain links TRBV29-1 to TRBJ2-1; TCRdb reports TRBD1, a call that lacks DNA to check it against. This CDR3 is built from 15 residues. Germline V gives CDR1 SQVTM, CDR2 ANQGSEA. CDR3 region: CSVETGGNRQETQYF.

The rearrangement joins TRBV7-8 to TRBJ1-2; the D call of TRBD1 rests on TCRdb alone, since no DNA is present to check it. Germline V gene sequence: CDR1 SGHVS, CDR2 FQNEAQ. This CDR3 comprises 14 residues. The CDR3 reads CASSLGTGWFRYTF. Using reference TRBV7-8 and TRBJ1-2 for the parts outside the CDR3, the full variable domain is GAGVSQSPRYKVAKRGQDVALRCDPISGHVSLFWYQQALGQGPEFLTYFQNEAQLDKSGLPSDRFFAERPEGSVSTLKIQRTQQEDSAVYLCASSLGTGWFRYTFGSGTRLTVV.

The chain links TRBV27 to TRBJ1-2; TCRdb proposes TRBD1, but this gene call is untestable without DNA. Germline V gives CDR1 MNHEY, CDR2 SMNVEV (reference sequence). CDR3 length: 15 amino acids. The CDR3 reads CASSWGTGVRGGYTF.

V gene TRBV11-2 combines with J gene TRBJ2-1. CDR1 is SGHAT, CDR2 FQNNGV, per germline. The CDR3 has 16 residues. This CDR3 reads CASSLELGISYNEQFF.

This rearrangement joins TRBV7-6 to TRBJ1-5; the D call of TRBD1 rests on TCRdb alone, since no DNA is present to check it. The CDR3 runs 16 residues. Germline V gene lookup returns CDR1 SGHVS and CDR2 FNYEAQ. The CDR3 sequence: CASSPEGGYSNQPQHF.

V gene TRBV29-1 combines with J gene TRBJ2-2; TCRdb gives TRBD1 as the D gene, but with no DNA this cannot be confirmed. Germline CDR1 is SQVTM and CDR2 is ANQGSEA. The CDR3 length is 15 residues. The CDR3: CSAQGQGVHTGELFF.

The chain recombines TRBV9 with TRBJ1-1; with no DNA, the TCRdb D assignment of TRBD1 cannot be verified. The CDR3 covers 14 residues. Germline CDR1 SGDLS, CDR2 YYNGEE. The CDR3 region is CASSVEQGYTEAFF. Complete variable domain (other parts from reference TRBV9 and TRBJ1-1): DSGVTQTPKHLITATGQRVTLRCSPRSGDLSVYWYQQSLDQGLQFLIQYYNGEERAKGNILERFSAQQFPDLHSELNLSSLELGDSALYFCASSVEQGYTEAFFGQGTRLTVV.

The chain couples TRBV10-3 to TRBJ2-1; TCRdb lists TRBD1, though no DNA is available to test this call. Germline V gives CDR1 ENHRY, CDR2 SYGVKD. The CDR3 is made up of 12 amino acids. CDR3 region: CAIGSGFNEQFF.